The clone carrying this T cell receptor beta chain showed up just once. CDR1 and CDR2 from the germline V gene are KGHSH and LQKENI. The CDR3 contains 15 residues. After removal of 2 bases from V and 10 bases from J, the junction contained 8 bases not matched to a gene. The data were obtained in a study of T cell changes during pregnancy in multiple sclerosis. The repertoire was sequenced with immunoSEQ multiplex PCR; TCRdb's copy has only in-frame clones and lacks some. The table records just over 90,000 clones, 91% of them present only once. This chain connects TRBV18 to TRBJ1-1, with 12 bases fitting TRBD1. The sample consisted of peripheral blood, taken after pregnancy. This receptor was taken from a female donor in good health, enrolled as a control in a pregnancy study. The CDR3 protein is CASSPGTGGIGGAFF. The CDR3 DNA sequence: TGTGCCAGCTCACCAGGGACAGGGGGCATTGGTGGAGCTTTCTTT.